This T cell receptor beta chain is from a study of blood T cell repertoires in COVID-19. On the study more broadly: Samples came from the United States, Italy and Spain, spanning acute and convalescent COVID-19. Nucleic acid was either cDNA or gDNA, and it came from T cells, B-cell-depleted T cells, or PBMCs.

Followed over time, Seattle patients had been enrolled while infection was active. Original processing methods: By means of reference gene primer amplification, nucleated cell counts were estimated. This table comes from immunoSEQ multiplex PCR, and its TCRdb copy is limited to in-frame clones, with some not included. For V, J and clone size, that table is used; D and trimming come from the DNA. The sample has 300,000 to 350,000 clones; around nine tenths are singletons. Sequenced material: peripheral blood. The source is a woman aged 30 to 39 with COVID-19, enrolled during active disease.

DNA of the CDR3: TGTGCCAGCAGCTTACAGGGGGCGCAGTCCTACGAGCAGTACTTC. Translating it yields CASSLQGAQSYEQYF. V gene TRBV5-6 combines with J gene TRBJ2-7; 9 bases agree with TRBD1. V shed 2 bases, J shed 1 base, and the junction held 4 bases outside the gene matches. Looked up from germline, CDR1 is SGHDT and CDR2 is YYEEEE. CDR3 length: 15 residues.